The source of this TCR beta chain is a study of shared clonotypes between healthy human individuals. TCRdb's table, derived via immunoSEQ multiplex PCR, lists solely in-frame clones and lacks some. The sample consists of around 2.5 million clones, roughly 93% of them appearing once. Germline CDR1 and CDR2: SGHVS and FNYEAQ. This CDR3 comprises 17 residues. V was shortened by 3 bases and J by 2 bases, with 14 bases between the two germline ends. Sample: naive CD4+ T cells from PBMCs. This sample's subset: CD45RA+ positively selected. The chain is built from TRBV7-6 and TRBJ2-6; D call uncertain. The TCR sequence derives from a man between 18 and 29 years old in good health. Some clones in this sample may be carry-over from other donors' samples. The CDR3 spells CASSFGVVRAGANVLTF. CDR3 DNA sequence: TGTGCCAGCAGCTTCGGTGTTGTAAGGGCTGGGGCCAACGTCCTGACTTTC.